This T cell receptor (beta chain) was recorded in a study of CD8+ T cells in alopecia areata. Study results and limitations: Scalp samples also yield sequences from resident alphabeta T cells of normal skin.

The germline CDR1 and CDR2 sequences are SNHLY and FYNNEI. V was clipped by 5 bases and J by 0 bases; unmatched bases: 4. The CDR3 covers 17 residues. This clone showed up just a few times. Its target is unknown. Investigators isolated RNA and reverse transcribed it into cDNA to act as the sequencing template. Generated by immunoSEQ multiplex PCR, the TCRdb table keeps only in-frame clones and is missing some. The table includes 150,000 to 200,000 clones, approximately 70% detected once. The clonotype was recovered from a human donor with alopecia areata. The starting material was CD8+ T cells sorted from blood, obtained at week 0. The V gene is TRBV2, the J gene TRBJ2-6; 10 nucleotides agree with TRBD1. The CDR3 sequence: CASSWTGGGSGANVLTF. CDR3 nucleotides: TGTGCCAGCAGTTGGACAGGGGGAGGCTCTGGGGCCAACGTCCTGACTTTC.